These 23 T cell receptor beta chains were sequenced from one sample in a study of cytomegalovirus exposure and HLA in healthy donors. This PCR relied on a set of 60 Vbeta primers and 13 Jbeta primers. Libraries were prepared by immunoSEQ multiplex PCR; TCRdb keeps only in-frame clonotypes and omits some of them. The sample has 150,000 to 200,000 clones, around 75% seen once. The specimen sequenced was PBMCs. Receptors originate from a man aged 18 to 29 in good health and CMV-seropositive.

This clone has a handful of counts. The chain uses TRBV10-1 and TRBJ2-3; 9 nucleotides align to TRBD2. Germline CDR1 is WNHNN and CDR2 is SYGVQD (reference sequence). The CDR3 runs to 17 residues. The ends lost 2 bases at V and 4 bases at J; junction bases unmatched: 10. The CDR3 DNA reads as TGCGCCAGCAGTGAGACCGGAGCTAGCGGGAAGCCAGATACGCAGTATTTT. It translates to CASSETGASGKPDTQYF.

V and J are TRBV18 and TRBJ2-1; TRBD1 might be the D (5 bases). V gave up 2 bases and J gave up 4 bases, with 12 bases separating them. This CDR3 contains 15 residues. The germline gives CDR1 KGHSH, CDR2 LQKENI. Written as DNA, the CDR3 is TGTGCCAGCTCACCAGGGCAGGGCCGTTACAATGAGCAGTTCTTC. Amino acids: CASSPGQGRYNEQFF.

The table lists this clone with a few counts. The chain links TRBV7-6 to TRBJ1-1; D is unclear. Germline-derived CDR1 and CDR2 are SGHVS and FNYEAQ. With 5 bases removed from V and 10 bases from J, the gap between germline ends came to 20 bases. This CDR3 spans 14 amino acids. Here the CDR3 DNA reads TGTGCCAGCAGCCCTAGCGGTACCCCATCGGGAGCTTTCTTT. It specifies CASSPSGTPSGAFF.

The CDR3 loop reads CASSSGLAGGLPGANVLTF. In DNA form, the CDR3 reads TGTGCCAGCAGCTCTGGACTAGCGGGAGGGCTGCCTGGGGCCAACGTCCTGACTTTC. The chain joins TRBV5-4 to TRBJ2-6; 15 bases align to TRBD2. This CDR3 spans 19 amino acids. The germline gives CDR1 SGHNT, CDR2 YYREEE (reference sequence). V lost 3 bases and J lost 2; bases outside the gene matches: 6.

This clone was found a few times. The sample holds other DNA sequences that translate to the same CDR3. This chain joins TRBV27 and TRBJ1-5; D gene ambiguous. Trimming removed 6 bases at V and 4 bases at J, with 13 bases between. Per the germline V gene, CDR1 is MNHEY and CDR2 is SMNVEV (reference sequence). The CDR3 sequence is 14 residues long. CDR3 region: CASSDRVKNQPQHF. The CDR3 region has the DNA TGTGCCAGCAGCGACCGGGTCAAGAATCAGCCCCAGCATTTT.

V is TRBV2 and J is TRBJ1-2; TRBD1 matches 8 bases. The CDR3 is 13 residues long. Trimming cost V 7 bases and J 4 bases; bases outside gene matches: 5. Germline CDR1 and CDR2: SNHLY and FYNNEI. The CDR3 region is CASKYQGAYGYTF. Written as DNA, the CDR3 is TGTGCCAGCAAGTATCAGGGGGCCTATGGCTACACCTTC.

The genes are TRBV2 and TRBJ1-2, with TRBD1 identical over 7 bases. Trimming removed 4 bases from V and 4 bases from J; junction bases left unmatched: 0. The CDR3 covers 12 residues. The V gene's germline CDR1 is SNHLY and CDR2 FYNNEI. This CDR3 reads CASSGQGYGYTF. In DNA, the CDR3 is TGTGCCAGCAGTGGACAGGGCTATGGCTACACCTTC.

The J gene is TRBJ1-2, the V gene TRBV5-1; D gene uncertain. Germline CDR1 is SGHRS and CDR2 is YFSETQ. Trimming pared 0 bases from V and 6 bases from J, leaving 15 bases between. The CDR3 extends over 15 amino acids. This CDR3 is CASSLETGRIDGYTF. For the CDR3, the DNA is TGCGCCAGCAGCTTGGAAACGGGGAGGATAGATGGCTACACCTTC.

The V call is TRBV5-4, the J call TRBJ2-1, with D unclear. This CDR3 contains 17 residues. Germline CDR1 is SGHNT and CDR2 is YYREEE (reference sequence). V was shortened by 4 bases and J by 4 bases, with 21 bases between the two germline ends. The CDR3 reads CASSLDAPSGGYNEQFF. The DNA for the CDR3 is TGTGCCAGCAGCCTCGATGCCCCGAGTGGCGGTTACAATGAGCAGTTCTTC.

The chain combines TRBV25-1 with TRBJ2-1, with 9 bases matching TRBD1. The V and J ends lost 2 bases and 6 bases, in that order; junction bases with no gene match: 8. Per the germline V gene, CDR1 is MGHDK and CDR2 is SYGVNS. CDR3 length equals 16 residues. This chain's CDR3 is CASSEIGTGKANEQFF. The CDR3 nucleotides are TGTGCCAGCAGTGAAATCGGGACAGGGAAGGCCAATGAGCAGTTCTTC.

This sequence joins TRBV30 and TRBJ1-2, with TRBD1 identical over 7 bases. The CDR3 runs 12 residues. Germline V CDR1 and CDR2: GTSNPN, SVGIG (reference sequence). V was pared by 2 bases and J by 4 bases, with 1 base of the junction left unmatched. In nucleotides, the CDR3 is TGTGCCTGGAGTTCAGGGGGCTATGGCTACACCTTC. Its protein product is CAWSSGGYGYTF.

The rearrangement uses TRBV5-1 and TRBJ1-1; D remains ambiguous. Between the trimmed V and J ends, which lost 0 bases and 4 bases, there was a span of 13 bases. The germline CDR1 and CDR2 sequences are SGHRS and YFSETQ. CDR3 length equals 15 residues. As DNA, the CDR3 is TGCGCCAGCAGCTTGGAAGTCAGGATGAGCACTGAAGCTTTCTTT. This encodes CASSLEVRMSTEAFF.

The rearrangement uses TRBV6-5 and TRBJ2-5; maybe TRBD2 (7 bases). This CDR3 contains 15 residues. The germline V gene has CDR1 MNHEY and CDR2 SVGAGI. Trimming took 5 bases from V and 0 from J, leaving 13 bases between them. DNA of the CDR3: TGTGCCAGCAGTCCAAGGGGGGGATACCAAGAGACCCAGTACTTC. Translating gives CASSPRGGYQETQYF.

This clone was counted between two and nine times. This chain uses TRBV28 with TRBJ1-4, with 8 positions matching TRBD1. Unmatched junction bases numbered 8, after V lost 4 bases and J lost 7 bases. The CDR3 has 15 amino acids. CDR1 is MDHEN and CDR2 is SYDVKM in the germline V gene. CDR3 sequence: CASSSRTGLGEKLFF. CDR3 nucleotide sequence: TGTGCCAGCAGTTCCAGGACAGGGCTTGGTGAAAAACTGTTTTTT.

This clone was seen a few times. The rearrangement links TRBV14 to TRBJ2-7; 8 bases fit TRBD1. The CDR3 runs to 15 residues. Per germline, CDR1 SGHDN and CDR2 FVKESK. The J segment lost 5 bases and the V segment lost 0 bases, leaving 6 bases of the junction unmatched. CDR3 in amino acids: CASSQDTGGKDEQYV. Here the CDR3 DNA reads TGTGCCAGCAGCCAAGACACAGGGGGAAAGGACGAGCAGTACGTC.

On this clone itself: The sample contains more than one DNA sequence encoding this CDR3. The chain recombines TRBV7-8 with TRBJ2-7; 9 bases are shared with TRBD1. Germline V lookup: CDR1 SGHVS, CDR2 FQNEAQ. This CDR3 comprises 13 residues. V lost 5 bases and J lost 6; bases outside the gene matches: 5. CDR3: CASSDGTGSEQYV. DNA for the CDR3: TGTGCCAGCAGCGACGGGACAGGGTCCGAGCAGTACGTC.

The chain combines TRBV6-1 with TRBJ1-5, with D possibly TRBD1 on 6 matching bases. V was trimmed by 6 bases and J by 2 bases, leaving 11 bases between them. Germline V gene lookup returns CDR1 MNHNS and CDR2 SASEGT. The CDR3 spans 14 residues. The CDR3 sequence: CASSGDTGNQPQHF. In nucleotides, the CDR3 is TGTGCCAGCAGCGGGGACACCGGCAATCAGCCCCAGCATTTT.

The J gene is TRBJ2-3, the V gene TRBV7-2; 9 bases agree with TRBD2. Per the germline V gene, CDR1 is SGHTA and CDR2 is FQGNSA. The CDR3 length is 16 residues. The V gene end was trimmed by 2 bases and the J gene end by 2 bases; junction bases not matched to a gene: 5. In DNA, the CDR3 is TGTGCCAGCAGCTTATGGGGCGGGGGGGACACAGATACGCAGTATTTT. Translated: CASSLWGGGDTDTQYF.

The chain recombines TRBV5-5 with TRBJ2-3, with TRBD2 as a possible D gene (6 bases). CDR1 SGHKS and CDR2 YYEKEE come from the germline V gene (reference sequence). The CDR3 totals 16 residues. V lost 2 bases and J lost 4, with 17 bases in between. The CDR3 DNA sequence: TGTGCCAGCAGCTTTTCTGCGGGGCAGGGCGCAGATACGCAGTATTTT. Translation gives CASSFSAGQGADTQYF.

This clone was detected once. The chain carries TRBV6-1 and TRBJ1-1; 7 bases map to TRBD1. The CDR3 extends over 15 amino acids. CDR1 and CDR2 (germline): MNHNS, SASEGT. The J segment lost 0 bases and the V segment lost 8 bases, leaving 9 bases of the junction unmatched. The CDR3 nucleotides read TGTGCCAGCCGGGGGACAGCTTCGGTGAACACTGAAGCTTTCTTT. It encodes CASRGTASVNTEAFF.

The count of this clone is one. The V and J genes are TRBV2 and TRBJ1-2; a weak D match, TRBD1 (6 bases). The V and J ends lost 6 bases and 3 bases respectively, with 17 bases between them. Germline lookup yields CDR1 SNHLY and CDR2 FYNNEI. The CDR3 totals 15 residues. The CDR3 loop reads CASRAPRGEDYGYTF. CDR3 in DNA: TGTGCCAGCAGGGCACCCAGGGGTGAGGACTATGGCTACACCTTC.

As regards this clone: Within the sample, other DNA sequences also encode this same CDR3. The chain combines TRBV18 with TRBJ1-1; 8 bases line up with TRBD1. The V gene end was trimmed by 3 bases and the J gene end by 3 bases; junction bases not matched to a gene: 3. This CDR3 comprises 14 residues. Germline V gene data show CDR1 as KGHSH and CDR2 as LQKENI. The CDR3 loop is CASSPQGADTEAFF. The CDR3 nucleotides read TGTGCCAGCTCACCGCAGGGGGCGGACACTGAAGCTTTCTTT.

CDR3 sequence (DNA): TGTGCCAGCAGTTTACAGGGAAGGGCTAGCACAGATACGCAGTATTTT. Amino acids: CASSLQGRASTDTQYF. This chain uses TRBV27 with TRBJ2-3; tentative D call: TRBD1 (5 bases). Per the germline V gene, CDR1 is MNHEY and CDR2 is SMNVEV (reference sequence). V was shortened by 2 bases and J by 0 bases, with 12 bases between the two germline ends. This CDR3 has 16 residues.